The 30 T cell receptor beta chains below were found in one sample sequenced in a study of blood T cell repertoires in COVID-19. Generated by immunoSEQ multiplex PCR, the TCRdb table keeps only in-frame clones and is missing some. The sample yields hundreds of thousands of clones, 86% seen once. The specimen sequenced was peripheral blood. The origin of the receptors is a woman in her 30s with active or convalescent COVID-19.

A word on this clone: Other DNA sequences from this sample encode an identical CDR3 as well. The chain recombines TRBV5-1 with TRBJ1-2; 9 positions match TRBD1. Germline-derived CDR1 and CDR2 are SGHRS and YFSETQ. V shed 0 bases, J shed 6 bases, and the junction held 3 bases outside the gene matches. This CDR3 is 14 amino acids long. CDR3 bases: TGCGCCAGCAGCTTGGACAGGGGGCGGGATGGCTACACCTTC. As protein: CASSLDRGRDGYTF.

This chain connects TRBV27 to TRBJ2-7; 8 positions match TRBD1. The CDR3 covers 15 residues. The germline CDR1 and CDR2 sequences are MNHEY and SMNVEV (reference sequence). Trimming cost V 4 bases and J 0 bases; bases outside gene matches: 5. CDR3: CASSSPQGASYEQYF. The CDR3 bases are TGTGCCAGCAGTTCACCTCAGGGGGCCTCCTACGAGCAGTACTTC.

The table lists this clone with a count of one. The chain is built from TRBV10-3 and TRBJ2-5; TRBD2 agrees at 11 bases. This CDR3 has 15 amino acids. CDR1 ENHRY and CDR2 SYGVKD come from the germline V gene. Trimming removed 7 bases from V and 5 bases from J; junction bases left unmatched: 9. The CDR3 spells CAIKVSGGARETQYF. The CDR3 coding sequence is TGTGCCATCAAAGTTAGCGGGGGGGCACGGGAGACCCAGTACTTC.

The chain uses TRBV3-1 (or the pseudogene TRBV3-2) and TRBJ2-2; 7 bases agree with TRBD2. The CDR3 loop spans 19 amino acids. The V and J ends lost 6 bases and 0 bases, in that order; junction bases with no gene match: 16. CDR1 and CDR2 from the germline V gene are LGHDT and YNNKEL (reference sequence). CDR3 loop: CASSPHGTTWFANTGELFF. CDR3 nucleotide sequence: TGTGCCAGCAGTCCTCATGGGACTACCTGGTTCGCGAACACCGGGGAGCTGTTTTTT.

The chain recombines TRBV10-3 with TRBJ1-2; weak D call: TRBD1 (5 bases). The CDR3 is 13 amino acids. From germline, CDR1 is ENHRY and CDR2 SYGVKD. Trimming removed 0 bases from V and 8 bases from J, with 10 bases in between. The CDR3 here is CAISESGQIGYTF. The CDR3 DNA follows: TGTGCCATCAGTGAGTCGGGGCAGATCGGCTACACCTTC.

In DNA form, the CDR3 reads TGCGCCAGCAGCCAAACGGGGGGGCAAGAGACCCAGTACTTC. Translating gives CASSQTGGQETQYF. The chain uses TRBV5-1 and TRBJ2-5, with 8 bases identical to TRBD2. The CDR3 is 14 residues long. V lost 4 bases and J lost 2; bases outside the gene matches: 4. CDR1 is SGHRS and CDR2 is YFSETQ in the germline V gene.

The chain links TRBV6-1 to TRBJ1-1, with no clear D. Germline CDR1 is MNHNS and CDR2 is SASEGT. V lost 3 bases and J 1 base, leaving 6 bases between the germline ends. This CDR3 contains 13 residues. CDR3 sequence (DNA): TGTGCCAGCAGTGAGCAGGCGAACACTGAAGCTTTCTTT. Its translation: CASSEQANTEAFF.

The gene calls are TRBV11-2 and TRBJ1-6; tentatively, D is TRBD1 (6 bases). This CDR3 has 13 residues. V lost 6 bases and J 7 bases, leaving 10 bases between the germline ends. Looked up from germline, CDR1 is SGHAT and CDR2 is FQNNGV. The chain's CDR3 is CASSVTGNSPLHF. CDR3 DNA sequence: TGTGCCAGCAGTGTGACAGGAAATTCACCCCTCCACTTT.

The chain recombines TRBV10-3 with TRBJ1-1, with TRBD1 matching 9 bases. The germline CDR1 and CDR2 sequences are ENHRY and SYGVKD. After removal of 6 bases from V and 9 bases from J, the junction contained 11 bases not matched to a gene. The CDR3 is made up of 14 amino acids. The CDR3 nucleotides read TGTGCCATCAGCCGTCCCGGGACAGGGAACAAAGCTTTCTTT. It yields the protein CAISRPGTGNKAFF.

The V call is TRBV19, the J call TRBJ2-3, with 9 bases aligning to TRBD2. The CDR3 runs 16 residues. The V gene end was trimmed by 2 bases and the J gene end by 0 bases; junction bases not matched to a gene: 3. Germline loops: CDR1 LNHDA, CDR2 SQIVND (reference sequence). In DNA form, the CDR3 reads TGTGCCAGTAGTATAAAGCTAGCGGGGAGCACAGATACGCAGTATTTT. The encoded protein is CASSIKLAGSTDTQYF.

The chain combines TRBV2 with TRBJ2-3; weak D call: TRBD1 (6 bases). Germline V gene lookup returns CDR1 SNHLY and CDR2 FYNNEI. The CDR3 sequence is 12 residues long. The V end was cut by 8 bases, the J end by 14 bases, with 20 bases between. CDR3 region: CASVGTSLRRYF. The DNA of the CDR3 is TGTGCCAGCGTAGGGACAAGCCTGCGTCGGTATTTT.

This sequence joins TRBV9 and TRBJ2-2; 7 nucleotides align to TRBD1. The CDR3 length is 15 residues. Germline CDR1 and CDR2: SGDLS and YYNGEE. J gave up 4 bases and V 2 bases, and 5 bases lay outside the gene matches. The CDR3 DNA is TGTGCCAGCAGCGTCCGGGCAGGGGGCACCGGGGAGCTGTTTTTT. Translating gives CASSVRAGGTGELFF.

This clone was seen only once. The chain recombines TRBV5-1 with TRBJ1-2; 8 nucleotides match TRBD1. This CDR3 contains 12 residues. Germline V gene sequence: CDR1 SGHRS, CDR2 YFSETQ. The V segment lost 4 bases and the J segment 6 bases; nucleotides outside the gene matches: 2. CDR3 protein: CASSTTGDGYTF. In DNA form, the CDR3 reads TGCGCCAGCAGCACGACAGGGGATGGCTACACCTTC.

This rearrangement joins TRBV25-1 to TRBJ2-5, with 8 bases aligning to TRBD2. Germline V gene sequence: CDR1 MGHDK, CDR2 SYGVNS. The CDR3 contains 16 residues. V was clipped by 7 bases and J by 5 bases; unmatched bases: 15. The CDR3, as DNA: TGTGCCAGCACAAGGAAAACTAGCGGAGCGGTGGAGACCCAGTACTTC. It yields the protein CASTRKTSGAVETQYF.

This chain uses TRBV5-6 with TRBJ1-4; TRBD1 matches 11 bases. With 4 bases clipped from V and 7 bases from J, the junction kept 6 bases outside the gene matches. Germline values: CDR1 SGHDT, CDR2 YYEEEE. The CDR3 has 15 residues. This CDR3 reads CASSGGQGGFEKLFF. The CDR3 nucleotides read TGTGCCAGCAGCGGGGGACAGGGGGGTTTTGAAAAACTGTTTTTT. Full variable domain (remainder filled in from reference TRBV5-6 and TRBJ1-4): DAGVTQSPTHLIKTRGQQVTLRCSPKSGHDTVSWYQQALGQGPQFIFQYYEEEERQRGNFPDRFSGHQFPNYSSELNVNALLLGDSALYLCASSGGQGGFEKLFFGSGTQLSVL.

The chain is built from TRBV14 and TRBJ1-1, with TRBD1 matching 9 bases. J gave up 6 bases and V 4 bases, and 6 bases lay outside the gene matches. There are 14 residues in the CDR3. Germline V gene lookup returns CDR1 SGHDN and CDR2 FVKESK. The CDR3 loop reads CASSRRDRAAEAFF. The CDR3 DNA reads TGTGCCAGCAGCCGGCGGGACAGGGCTGCTGAAGCTTTCTTT.

The genes are TRBV3-1 (or the pseudogene TRBV3-2) and TRBJ2-1, with 9 bases lining up with TRBD1. The CDR3 runs to 16 residues. With 4 bases clipped from V and 4 bases from J, the junction kept 8 bases outside the gene matches. Germline V gives CDR1 LGHDT, CDR2 YNNKEL (reference sequence). CDR3 in amino acids: CASSPTRDREYNEQFF. The CDR3, as DNA: TGTGCCAGCAGCCCGACCCGGGACAGGGAATACAATGAGCAGTTCTTC.

The chain couples TRBV2 to TRBJ1-6; D gene ambiguous. CDR1 and CDR2 (germline): SNHLY, FYNNEI. The CDR3 contains 14 residues. V dropped 4 bases and J dropped 5 bases, with 9 bases sitting between them. The CDR3 nucleotides read TGTGCCAGCAGTGTCGGAGAGAATAATTCACCCCTCCACTTT. Protein sequence: CASSVGENNSPLHF.

This chain links TRBV28 with TRBJ2-3; 11 positions agree with TRBD2. With 2 bases clipped from V and 2 bases from J, the junction kept 12 bases outside the gene matches. This CDR3 is 19 amino acids long. Germline CDR1 MDHEN, CDR2 SYDVKM. The CDR3 DNA sequence: TGTGCCAGCAGTTTAAAAACTGGGGGTAGCGGGGGGGCCACAGATACGCAGTATTTT. Amino acid sequence: CASSLKTGGSGGATDTQYF.

V is TRBV19 and J is TRBJ1-5, with TRBD1 matching 7 bases. The V segment lost 6 bases and the J segment 13 bases; nucleotides outside the gene matches: 12. Germline lookup yields CDR1 LNHDA and CDR2 SQIVND (reference sequence). This CDR3 is 13 amino acids long. The CDR3 DNA sequence: TGTGCCAGTAGGCATGGCAGGGGGATTTTGCAGCATTTT. Encoded protein: CASRHGRGILQHF.

The V call is TRBV25-1, the J call TRBJ2-3, with D maybe TRBD2 (5 bases). This CDR3 contains 14 residues. Germline V gene data show CDR1 as MGHDK and CDR2 as SYGVNS. Deletions cut 2 bases from V and 4 bases from J, with 10 bases between. In nucleotides, the CDR3 is TGTGCCAGCAGTGAAAGGCCAGCGGCAGATACGCAGTATTTT. Residues: CASSERPAADTQYF.

The rearrangement links TRBV2 to TRBJ1-1; D gene unclear. Germline loops: CDR1 SNHLY, CDR2 FYNNEI. The CDR3 extends over 14 amino acids. Trimming stripped 5 bases from V and 6 bases from J, with 16 bases between. CDR3 nucleotides: TGTGCCAGCAGTTCTGGTCGCGGGAGCGCTGAAGCTTTCTTT. Translation gives CASSSGRGSAEAFF.

The gene calls are TRBV10-3 and TRBJ2-1; no firm D call. Trimming removed 6 bases from V and 7 bases from J, with 7 bases in between. The CDR3 runs to 11 residues. Per the germline V gene, CDR1 is ENHRY and CDR2 is SYGVKD. This CDR3 reads CAISNTNEQFF. The CDR3 DNA follows: TGTGCCATCAGCAATACTAATGAGCAGTTCTTC.

This chain links TRBV5-1 with TRBJ2-7, with 9 bases matching TRBD1. Losses at the gene ends were 4 bases for V and 2 bases for J; bases not matched to a gene: 7. CDR1 and CDR2 (germline): SGHRS, YFSETQ. This CDR3 is built from 15 residues. The CDR3 reads CASSASRDRAYEQYF. In nucleotides, the CDR3 is TGCGCCAGCAGCGCCTCCCGGGACAGGGCCTACGAGCAGTACTTC.

V and J are TRBV27 and TRBJ2-7, with D maybe TRBD2 (5 bases). CDR1 is MNHEY, CDR2 SMNVEV, per germline (reference sequence). The V end was cut by 2 bases, the J end by 2 bases, with 10 bases between. The CDR3 covers 14 residues. The CDR3 region is CASSLRGSAYEQYF. In DNA form, the CDR3 reads TGTGCCAGCAGTTTACGGGGATCCGCCTACGAGCAGTACTTC.

This clone was counted once. For the CDR3, the DNA is TGCGCCAGCAGCTCCGGGACACATAACAATGAGCAGTTCTTC. The encoded protein is CASSSGTHNNEQFF. This chain connects TRBV5-1 to TRBJ2-1; tentatively, D is TRBD1 (6 bases). Trimming removed 3 bases from V and 5 bases from J, with 12 bases in between. Germline CDR1 is SGHRS and CDR2 is YFSETQ. The CDR3 has 14 amino acids.

V usage is TRBV6-5 and J usage is TRBJ2-1, with no clear D. The ends were cut back, 8 bases at V and 0 bases at J, with 11 bases in the middle. This CDR3 region has 14 residues. The germline CDR1 and CDR2 sequences are MNHEY and SVGAGI. The CDR3 is CASEASSSYNEQFF. CDR3 DNA sequence: TGTGCCAGCGAAGCGTCTAGCTCCTACAATGAGCAGTTCTTC.

V and J are TRBV2 and TRBJ1-2; 8 positions agree with TRBD1. V gave up 3 bases and J gave up 7 bases; unmatched junction bases: 4. Germline lookup yields CDR1 SNHLY and CDR2 FYNNEI. The CDR3 is 13 residues long. CDR3 in DNA: TGTGCCAGCAGTGACACAGGGGGGGTTGGCTACACCTTC. Protein sequence: CASSDTGGVGYTF. Complete variable domain (other parts from reference TRBV2 and TRBJ1-2): EPEVTQTPSHQVTQMGQEVILRCVPISNHLYFYWYRQILGQKVEFLVSFYNNEISEKSEIFDDQFSVERPDGSNFTLKIRSTKLEDSAMYFCASSDTGGVGYTFGSGTRLTVV.

This chain links TRBV6-2 or TRBV6-3 with TRBJ2-3, with 7 bases lining up with TRBD2. This CDR3 has 14 residues. Trimming cost V 5 bases and J 2 bases; bases outside gene matches: 4. Germline V gene data show CDR1 as MNHEY and CDR2 as SVGEGT. The CDR3 is CASSKREATDTQYF. The CDR3 nucleotides read TGTGCCAGCAGTAAACGGGAGGCCACAGATACGCAGTATTTT.

The chain joins TRBV7-8 to TRBJ1-2, with TRBD1 identical over 7 bases. The CDR3 runs to 14 residues. Looked up from germline, CDR1 is SGHVS and CDR2 is FQNEAQ. Trimming cost V 1 base and J 3 bases; bases outside gene matches: 2. The CDR3 here is CASSLDRGDYGYTF. CDR3 bases: TGTGCCAGCAGCTTAGACAGGGGAGACTATGGCTACACCTTC.